This entry features one TCR beta chain sequence. This specimen comes from a study of blood T cell repertoires in COVID-19. The wider study: PBMCs, B-cell-depleted T cells, or T cells provided the cDNA or gDNA that made up the material.

In the original processing: Reference gene primer amplification gave estimated nucleated cell counts. Profiling relied on immunoSEQ multiplex PCR, and the TCRdb table lists in-frame clones only, not all of them. V, J and clone size were drawn from that table, and D and trimming were deduced from the DNA. The sample has over 50,000 clones; roughly three quarters are singletons. Germline V lookup: CDR1 LNHNV, CDR2 YYDKDF (reference sequence). V trimming: 0 bases; J trimming: 4 bases; junction bases outside the gene matches: 8. The length of the CDR3 is 16 residues. The source material was peripheral blood. The V and J genes are TRBV15 and TRBJ2-5, with 7 bases fitting TRBD1. The source of this sequence is a man at least 80 years old with acute or convalescent COVID-19. CDR3 amino acids: CATSRDRTGGGETQYF. In DNA, the CDR3 is TGTGCCACCAGCAGAGACAGGACAGGCGGTGGAGAGACCCAGTACTTC.